The 15 T cell receptor beta chains below all came from one sample that was sequenced in a study of patients and donors after allogeneic stem cell transplantation. A single record per CDR3 protein comes from TCRdb applying MiXCR to the RT-PCR reads. The data hold 920,000 or so distinct CDR3 sequences, with roughly 18% observed a single time. The sequenced material came from blood, either unsorted or a sorted T cell fraction (not recorded which). All receptors come from a human donor who was either an allogeneic HSCT recipient or a stem cell or donor lymphocyte infusion donor (not recorded which). It is not recorded whose cells these are; they may come from a transplant donor.

The chain employs TRBV6-5 and TRBJ2-1; D is unresolved. Trimming left V 2 bases short and J 7 bases short, with 15 bases between. The CDR3 covers 15 residues. Germline CDR1 reads MNHEY; CDR2 reads SVGAGI. CDR3 region: CASSYGRRGKNEQFF. CDR3 DNA: TGTGCCAGCAGTTACGGGCGGCGTGGGAAGAATGAGCAGTTCTTC.

The table lists this clonotype with a few counts. The chain has TRBV12-3 or TRBV12-4 and TRBJ1-6; D is possibly TRBD1 (6 bases). V lost 3 bases to trimming and J lost 10 bases, with 13 bases between them. This CDR3 spans 14 amino acids. The CDR3 reads CASSLKQGISPLHF. The CDR3 DNA reads as TGTGCCAGCAGTTTGAAACAGGGTATCTCACCCCTCCACTTT.

This clonotype was seen more than once but under ten times. CDR3 nucleotides: TGTGCCAGCAGCTTCCACCTGAAGCCCTACGAGCAGTACTTC. It encodes CASSFHLKPYEQYF. The chain is built from TRBV12-3 or TRBV12-4 and TRBJ2-7, with no clear D. The V gene lost 6 bases and the J gene lost 2 bases, with 14 bases spanning the gap. The CDR3 runs 14 residues.

The V gene is TRBV7-9, the J gene TRBJ2-3; 8 positions agree with TRBD2. The trim removed 5 bases at V and 4 bases at J, leaving 8 bases unmatched. The germline CDR1 and CDR2 sequences are SEHNR and FQNEAQ (reference sequence). The CDR3 is made up of 15 amino acids. The CDR3 sequence is CASSPSGSGADTQYF. DNA for the CDR3: TGTGCCAGCAGCCCTAGCGGGTCAGGGGCAGATACGCAGTATTTT.

The rearrangement uses TRBV18 and TRBJ1-1, with D hard to call. The CDR3 totals 14 residues. Germline CDR1 reads KGHSH; CDR2 reads LQKENI. Trimming pared 1 base from V and 1 base from J, leaving 7 bases between. CDR3 nucleotides: TGTGCCAGCTCACCACTTACAGAGAACACTGAAGCTTTCTTT. This sequence encodes CASSPLTENTEAFF.

The rearrangement uses TRBV12-3 or TRBV12-4 and TRBJ1-6; D possibly corresponds to TRBD1 (5 bases). This CDR3 has 15 residues. V lost 0 bases and J lost 7, with 10 bases in between. The CDR3 coding sequence is TGTGCCAGCAGTTTAGCGTGGGGGGGAAATTCACCCCTCCACTTT. It yields the protein CASSLAWGGNSPLHF.

The chain carries TRBV11-1 and TRBJ2-7, with 15 positions matching TRBD2. There are 18 residues in the CDR3. V gave up 5 bases and J gave up 5 bases; unmatched junction bases: 13. In germline, CDR1 is SGHAT, CDR2 FQDESV (reference sequence). In nucleotides, the CDR3 is TGTGCCAGCAGCCCACCCGGGACTAGCGGGAGGTCCGCTCACGAGCAGTACTTC. It encodes CASSPPGTSGRSAHEQYF.

This clonotype has ten or more counts. The rearrangement joins TRBV20-1 to TRBJ2-7; 8 nucleotides agree with TRBD2. Trimming took 7 bases from V and 2 from J; bases not matched to a gene: 7. The CDR3 contains 13 residues. The germline gives CDR1 DFQATT, CDR2 SNEGSKA (reference sequence). CDR3 nucleotide sequence: TGCAGTGTCAGAAGCGGGGGAACCTACGAGCAGTACTTC. Translating it yields CSVRSGGTYEQYF.

This clonotype has just a few counts. The chain links TRBV6-5 to TRBJ2-7; possibly TRBD2 for D (5 bases). Germline V gene sequence: CDR1 MNHEY, CDR2 SVGAGI. The V end lost 0 bases, the J end lost 4 bases, and 10 bases lay between the germline ends. The CDR3 extends over 14 amino acids. CDR3: CASSYSIGGYEQYF. The DNA of the CDR3 is TGTGCCAGCAGTTACTCCATTGGAGGATACGAGCAGTACTTC.

The V call is TRBV5-4, the J call TRBJ1-2, with 7 bases identical to TRBD1. Germline values: CDR1 SGHNT, CDR2 YYREEE (reference sequence). The V segment lost 3 bases and the J segment 9 bases; nucleotides outside the gene matches: 17. This CDR3 region has 16 residues. The CDR3, as DNA: TGTGCCAGCAGCTCCCTAACTAAACAGGGGAGTAGACGCTACACCTTC. It codes for CASSSLTKQGSRRYTF.

This clonotype was detected only a few times. V is TRBV7-2 and J is TRBJ2-3; 13 positions agree with TRBD2. V lost 2 bases to trimming and J lost 7 bases; unmatched junction nucleotides: 3. The CDR3 contains 15 residues. Per the germline V gene, CDR1 is SGHTA and CDR2 is FQGNSA. Written as DNA, the CDR3 is TGTGCCAGCAGCTTAACGACTAGCGGGGGGAATACGCAGTATTTT. Translation: CASSLTTSGGNTQYF.

This clonotype was counted many times. The chain carries TRBV7-2 and TRBJ2-1; D gene uncertain. V lost 5 bases, J lost 7 bases, and 12 bases lay in between. This CDR3 region has 13 residues. Germline CDR1 reads SGHTA; CDR2 reads FQGNSA. CDR3 region: CASSLGNLNEQFF. The CDR3 DNA sequence: TGTGCCAGCAGCCTAGGTAATTTAAATGAGCAGTTCTTC.

The chain has TRBV25-1 and TRBJ2-7; D is unclear. The CDR3 has 11 amino acids. Germline-derived CDR1 and CDR2 are MGHDK and SYGVNS. V lost 6 bases to trimming and J lost 5 bases, with 8 bases between them. The DNA of the CDR3 is TGTGCCAGCAGCGCGGTCCACGAGCAGTACTTC. Amino acids: CASSAVHEQYF.

This chain joins TRBV6-5 and TRBJ2-5; TRBD2 aligns across 12 bases. The CDR3 totals 17 residues. V trimming: 3 bases; J trimming: 2 bases; junction bases outside the gene matches: 7. Germline CDR1 and CDR2: MNHEY and SVGAGI. This CDR3 reads CASSYGWTSGEQETQYF. The DNA for the CDR3 is TGTGCCAGCAGTTATGGTTGGACTAGCGGGGAACAAGAGACCCAGTACTTC.

The table lists this clonotype with many counts. The chain combines TRBV6-1 with TRBJ2-2, with a weak D call TRBD1 (5 bases). The germline V gene encodes CDR1 MNHNS and CDR2 SASEGT. V was trimmed by 5 bases and J by 0 bases, leaving 10 bases between them. The CDR3 runs 15 residues. The CDR3 DNA sequence: TGTGCCAGCAGTACACGACAGACGAACACCGGGGAGCTGTTTTTT. It translates to CASSTRQTNTGELFF.